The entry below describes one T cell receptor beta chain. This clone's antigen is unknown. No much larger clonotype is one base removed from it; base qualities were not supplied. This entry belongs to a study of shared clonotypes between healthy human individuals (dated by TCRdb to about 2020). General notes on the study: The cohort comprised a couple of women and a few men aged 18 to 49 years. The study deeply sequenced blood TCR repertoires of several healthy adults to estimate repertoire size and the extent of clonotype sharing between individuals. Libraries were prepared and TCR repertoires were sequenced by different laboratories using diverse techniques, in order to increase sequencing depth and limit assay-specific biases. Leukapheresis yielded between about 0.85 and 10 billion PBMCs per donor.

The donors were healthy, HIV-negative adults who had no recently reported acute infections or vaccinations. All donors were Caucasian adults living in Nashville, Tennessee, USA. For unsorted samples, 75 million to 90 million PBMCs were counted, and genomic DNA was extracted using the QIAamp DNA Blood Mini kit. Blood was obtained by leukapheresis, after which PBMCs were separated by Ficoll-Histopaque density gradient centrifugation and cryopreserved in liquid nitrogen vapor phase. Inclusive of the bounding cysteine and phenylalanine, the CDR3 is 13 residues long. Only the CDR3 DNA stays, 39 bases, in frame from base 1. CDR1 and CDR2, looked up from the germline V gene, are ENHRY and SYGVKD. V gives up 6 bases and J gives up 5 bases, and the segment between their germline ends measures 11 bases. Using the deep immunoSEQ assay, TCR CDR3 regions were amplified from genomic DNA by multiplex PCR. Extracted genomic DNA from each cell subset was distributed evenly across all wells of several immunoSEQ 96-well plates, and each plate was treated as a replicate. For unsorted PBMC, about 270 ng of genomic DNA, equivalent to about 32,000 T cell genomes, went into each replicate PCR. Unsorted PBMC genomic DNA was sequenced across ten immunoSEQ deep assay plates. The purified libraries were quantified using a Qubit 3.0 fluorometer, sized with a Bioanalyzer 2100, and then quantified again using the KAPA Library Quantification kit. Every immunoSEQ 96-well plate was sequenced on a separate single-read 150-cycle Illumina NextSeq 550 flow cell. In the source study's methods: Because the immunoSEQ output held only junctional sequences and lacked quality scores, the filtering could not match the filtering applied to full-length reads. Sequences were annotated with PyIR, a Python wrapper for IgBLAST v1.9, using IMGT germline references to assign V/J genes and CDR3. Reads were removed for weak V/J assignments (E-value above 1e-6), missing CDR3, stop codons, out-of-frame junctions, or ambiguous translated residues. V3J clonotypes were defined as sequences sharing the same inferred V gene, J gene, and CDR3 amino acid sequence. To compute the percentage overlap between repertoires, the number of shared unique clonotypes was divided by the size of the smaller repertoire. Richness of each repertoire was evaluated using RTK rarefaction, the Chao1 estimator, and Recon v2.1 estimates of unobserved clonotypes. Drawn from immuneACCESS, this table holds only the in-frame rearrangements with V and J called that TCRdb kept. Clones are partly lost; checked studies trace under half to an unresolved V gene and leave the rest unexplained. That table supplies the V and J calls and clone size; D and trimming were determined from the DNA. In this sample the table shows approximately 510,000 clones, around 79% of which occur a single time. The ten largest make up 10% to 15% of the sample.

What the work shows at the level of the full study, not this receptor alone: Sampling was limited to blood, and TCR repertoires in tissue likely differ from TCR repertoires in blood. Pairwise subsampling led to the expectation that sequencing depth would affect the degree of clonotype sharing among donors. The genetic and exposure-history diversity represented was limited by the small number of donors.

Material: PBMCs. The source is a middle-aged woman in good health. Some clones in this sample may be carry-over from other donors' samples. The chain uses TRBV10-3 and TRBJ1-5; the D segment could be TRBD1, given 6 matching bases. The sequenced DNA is TGTGCCATCAGAGGGGGTAGGGATCAGCCCCAGCATTTT. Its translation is CAIRGGRDQPQHF.